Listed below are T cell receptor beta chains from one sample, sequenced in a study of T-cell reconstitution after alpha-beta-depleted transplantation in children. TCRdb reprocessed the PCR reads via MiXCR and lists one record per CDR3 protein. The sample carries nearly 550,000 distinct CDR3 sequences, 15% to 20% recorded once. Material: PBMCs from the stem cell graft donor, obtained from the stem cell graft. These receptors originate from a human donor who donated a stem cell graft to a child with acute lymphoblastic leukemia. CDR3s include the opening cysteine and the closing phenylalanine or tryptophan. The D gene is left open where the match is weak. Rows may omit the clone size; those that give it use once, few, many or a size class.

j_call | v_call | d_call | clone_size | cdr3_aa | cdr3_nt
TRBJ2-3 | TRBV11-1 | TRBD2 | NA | CASSTPGPAGGPLSTDTQYF | TGTGCCAGCAGCACGCCTGGCCCAGCGGGAGGACCCCTTAGCACAGATACGCAGTATTTT
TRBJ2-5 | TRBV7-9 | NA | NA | CASSLTVLRERGETQYF | TGTGCCAGCAGCTTAACAGTCCTGCGGGAGAGGGGGGAGACCCAGTACTTC
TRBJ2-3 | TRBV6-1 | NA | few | CASRDTGFSTDTQYF | TGTGCCAGCAGGGATACAGGGTTTAGTACAGATACGCAGTATTTT
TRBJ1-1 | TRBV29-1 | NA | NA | CSVNSQNTEAFF | TGCAGCGTTAATTCACAGAACACTGAAGCTTTCTTT
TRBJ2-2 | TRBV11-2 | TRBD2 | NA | CASSLFLRSLAGANTGELFF | TGTGCCAGCAGCCTATTTCTTAGATCCCTAGCGGGAGCGAACACCGGGGAGCTGTTTTTT
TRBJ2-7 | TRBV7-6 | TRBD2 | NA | CASSPVAGGSYEQYF | TGTGCCAGCAGCCCCGTGGCGGGAGGGTCCTACGAGCAGTACTTC
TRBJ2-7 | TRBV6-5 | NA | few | CASSYMTAPQGDEQYF | TGTGCCAGCAGTTATATGACGGCACCTCAAGGGGACGAGCAGTACTTC
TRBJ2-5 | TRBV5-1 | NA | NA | CASSLRRDETQYF | TGCGCCAGCAGCTTGAGAAGGGATGAGACCCAGTACTTC
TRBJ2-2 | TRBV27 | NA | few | CASNLQGAGKPGELFF | TGTGCCAGCAACCTGCAAGGAGCAGGTAAACCCGGGGAGCTGTTTTTT
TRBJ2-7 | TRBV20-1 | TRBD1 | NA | CSAWRQGDYYEQYF | TGCAGTGCTTGGAGACAGGGCGATTACTACGAGCAGTACTTC
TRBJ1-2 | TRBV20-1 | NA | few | CSARVHSSGGYTF | TGCAGTGCTAGAGTCCACAGCTCTGGTGGCTACACCTTC
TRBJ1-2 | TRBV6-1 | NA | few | CASSPTRELHNYGYTF | TGTGCCAGCAGTCCCACTCGGGAGTTACATAACTATGGCTACACCTTC
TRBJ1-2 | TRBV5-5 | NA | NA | CASSLGIEMTGYTF | TGTGCCAGCAGCTTGGGCATTGAAATGACTGGCTACACCTTC
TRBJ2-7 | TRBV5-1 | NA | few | CASSLFTGPREQYF | TGCGCCAGCAGCTTGTTTACAGGTCCTCGGGAGCAGTACTTC
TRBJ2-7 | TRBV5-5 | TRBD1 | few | CASSWTGTGFYEQYF | TGTGCCAGCAGCTGGACCGGGACAGGATTCTACGAGCAGTACTTC
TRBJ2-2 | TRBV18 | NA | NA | CASSPYMEGTGELFF | TGTGCCAGCTCACCCTATATGGAGGGGACCGGGGAGCTGTTTTTT
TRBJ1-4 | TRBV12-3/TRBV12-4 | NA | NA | CASSLNEGDEKLFF | TGTGCCAGCAGTTTAAACGAAGGGGATGAAAAACTGTTTTTT
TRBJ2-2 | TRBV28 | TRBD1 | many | CASSWTGTSGGELFF | TGTGCCAGCAGTTGGACAGGGACATCGGGCGGGGAGCTGTTTTTT
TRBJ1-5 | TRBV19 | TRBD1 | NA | CASAGTGGHFGSNQPQHF | TGTGCCAGTGCCGGGACAGGGGGTCATTTTGGTAGCAATCAGCCCCAGCATTTT
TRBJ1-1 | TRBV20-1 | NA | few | CSARGSLNTEAFF | TGCAGTGCTAGAGGTTCCCTGAACACTGAAGCTTTCTTT
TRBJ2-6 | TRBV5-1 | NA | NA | CASSLGGTTGANVLTF | TGCGCCAGCAGCTTGGGGGGGACGACTGGGGCCAACGTCCTGACTTTC
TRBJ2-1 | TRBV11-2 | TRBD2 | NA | CASSLDASGSNEQFF | TGTGCCAGCAGCTTAGATGCTAGCGGGAGTAATGAGCAGTTCTTC
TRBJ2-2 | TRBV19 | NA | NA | CASSSRQGFGTGELFF | TGTGCCAGTTCCTCCCGACAAGGGTTTGGGACCGGGGAGCTGTTTTTT
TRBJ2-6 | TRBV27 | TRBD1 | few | CASSSPTGAGANVLTF | TGTGCCAGCAGTTCGCCGACAGGGGCTGGGGCCAACGTCCTGACTTTC
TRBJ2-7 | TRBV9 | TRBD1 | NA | CASSAVPGQGAREQYF | TGTGCCAGCAGCGCTGTACCGGGACAGGGGGCGCGGGAGCAGTACTTC
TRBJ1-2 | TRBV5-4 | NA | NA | CAISLGDGYGYTF | TGTGCCATCAGCTTGGGGGACGGCTATGGCTACACCTTC
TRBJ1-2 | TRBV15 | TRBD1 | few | CATSARDRAVGNYGYTF | TGTGCCACCAGCGCCCGGGACAGGGCAGTAGGAAACTATGGCTACACCTTC
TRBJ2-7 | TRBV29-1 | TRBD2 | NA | CSVEEVTSGNYEQYF | TGCAGCGTTGAAGAAGTCACTAGCGGAAACTACGAGCAGTACTTC
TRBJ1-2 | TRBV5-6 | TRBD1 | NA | CASSLDGTGLYGYTF | TGTGCCAGCAGCTTGGATGGGACAGGCCTATATGGCTACACCTTC
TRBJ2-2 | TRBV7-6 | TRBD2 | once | CASTFGTSDAGELFF | TGTGCCAGCACCTTCGGGACTAGCGATGCCGGGGAGCTGTTTTTT
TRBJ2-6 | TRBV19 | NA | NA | CASSISKANGLTF | TGTGCCAGTAGTATCTCAAAGGCCAACGGCCTGACTTTC
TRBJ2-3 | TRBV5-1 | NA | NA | CASSLEERRGADTQYF | TGCGCCAGCAGCTTGGAGGAGCGAAGAGGGGCAGATACGCAGTATTTT
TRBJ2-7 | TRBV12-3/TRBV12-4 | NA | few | CASSSGHSYEQYF | TGTGCCAGCAGTTCGGGCCACTCCTACGAGCAGTACTTC
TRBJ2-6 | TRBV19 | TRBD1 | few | CACQATGGLGANVLTF | TGTGCTTGCCAGGCGACAGGGGGCTTAGGGGCCAACGTCCTGACTTTC
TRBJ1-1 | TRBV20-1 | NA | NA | CSARGGIGEGFF | TGCAGTGCTAGAGGGGGGATCGGCGAGGGTTTCTTT
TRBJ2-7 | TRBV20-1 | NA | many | CSARDLGYEQYF | TGCAGTGCTAGAGATCTCGGATACGAGCAGTACTTC